These 30 T cell receptor beta chains share one sample of origin, sequenced in a study of T cells in Graves' hyperthyroidism and ophthalmopathy. Authors of the study amplified TCR beta CDR3 regions from RNA transcripts. HTBI primers were the set used in a first-round RT-PCR of the TCR CDR3. TCRdb reanalysed the multiplex PCR reads using MiXCR and keeps one entry per CDR3 protein. The sample lists some 300,000 distinct CDR3 sequences, roughly a fifth seen once, with about two fifths in the top ten. Sequencing used blood. The source of these receptors is a man aged 50 to 59 with Graves' ophthalmopathy.

The V gene is TRBV5-1, the J gene TRBJ2-7; 7 bases line up with TRBD1. V shed 7 bases and J 2 bases; nucleotides not matched to a gene: 6. Germline V gene sequence: CDR1 SGHRS, CDR2 YFSETQ. This CDR3 has 13 residues. CDR3 DNA: TGCGCCAGCGGATGGACAGGAGCCTACGAGCAGTACTTC. Protein product: CASGWTGAYEQYF.

This clonotype appeared a few times. The chain is built from TRBV20-1 and TRBJ1-1, with D possibly being TRBD1 (6 bases). CDR1 is DFQATT, CDR2 SNEGSKA, per germline (reference sequence). CDR3 length: 14 amino acids. Trimming left V 7 bases short and J 9 bases short, with 24 bases between. The CDR3 here is CSVKDSEFQGQAFF. CDR3 nucleotides: TGCAGTGTTAAGGACAGTGAGTTTCAAGGCCAAGCTTTCTTT.

This sequence joins TRBV10-1 and TRBJ2-2; D remains unclear. Trimming left V 6 bases short and J 2 bases short, with 16 bases between. CDR1 is WNHNN and CDR2 is SYGVQD in the germline V gene (reference sequence). The CDR3 runs 16 residues. The CDR3 loop reads CASSDNKPPNTGELFF. The DNA for the CDR3 is TGCGCCAGCAGCGACAACAAACCGCCCAACACCGGGGAGCTGTTTTTT.

CDR3 loop: CASSLRGGEETQYF. CDR3 in DNA: TGTGCCAGCAGTTTACGCGGCGGGGAAGAGACCCAGTACTTC. V and J are TRBV28 and TRBJ2-5, with a tentative D call TRBD2 (6 bases). CDR3 length equals 14 residues. The germline V gene encodes CDR1 MDHEN and CDR2 SYDVKM. V lost 2 bases to trimming and J lost 3 bases, with 10 bases between them.

V gene TRBV10-3 combines with J gene TRBJ2-4; D unclear. This CDR3 has 13 residues. Germline values: CDR1 ENHRY, CDR2 SYGVKD. V lost 4 bases to trimming and J lost 9 bases, with 13 bases between them. The CDR3 DNA sequence: TGTGCCATCAGTGTGGATCGTACGGGCATTCAGTACTTC. Residues: CAISVDRTGIQYF.

With regard to this clonotype: A much larger clone sits a single nucleotide away, making a read error possible. The genes are TRBV7-3 and TRBJ2-1; 7 nucleotides align to TRBD2. This CDR3 comprises 15 residues. V lost 5 bases and J lost 1; bases outside the gene matches: 5. Germline CDR1 is SGHTA and CDR2 is FQGTGA. CDR3 loop: CASSVDGRSYNEQFF. The CDR3 nucleotides are TGTGCCAGCAGCGTAGACGGGAGGTCCTACAATGAGCAGTTCTTC.

This clonotype occurred a few times. The CDR3 sequence is CASSVSGRAVNEQFF. The CDR3 nucleotides read TGTGCCAGCAGCGTCAGCGGGAGGGCCGTCAATGAGCAGTTCTTC. This chain links TRBV3-1 with TRBJ2-1; 10 positions match TRBD2. CDR3 length: 15 amino acids. With 5 bases clipped from V and 6 bases from J, the junction kept 7 bases outside the gene matches. The germline V gene has CDR1 LGHDT and CDR2 YNNKEL (reference sequence).

This chain joins TRBV5-1 and TRBJ2-2; D is perhaps TRBD1 (5 bases). Germline loops: CDR1 SGHRS, CDR2 YFSETQ. V lost 2 bases and J 3 bases, leaving 11 bases between the germline ends. This CDR3 region has 15 residues. CDR3 nucleotides: TGCGCCAGCAGCTTCGAGACAGTCTACACCGGGGAGCTGTTTTTT. Amino acid sequence: CASSFETVYTGELFF.

This chain links TRBV24-1 with TRBJ2-1; D may match TRBD1 or TRBD2 (7 bases each). This CDR3 spans 14 amino acids. V shed 8 bases and J shed 6 bases, with 16 bases lying between them. Germline CDR1 and CDR2: KGHDR and SFDVKD. The CDR3 is CATKGAGVVNEQFF. In DNA, the CDR3 is TGTGCCACCAAGGGGGCGGGAGTCGTCAATGAGCAGTTCTTC.

The chain employs TRBV9 and TRBJ2-7; 14 positions match TRBD2. V was clipped by 3 bases and J by 3 bases; unmatched bases: 5. The CDR3 has 16 residues. Germline values: CDR1 SGDLS, CDR2 YYNGEE. CDR3 nucleotides: TGTGCCAGCAGCGGAGGGACTAGCGGGGGCTACTACGAGCAGTACTTC. Its translation: CASSGGTSGGYYEQYF.

The rearrangement links TRBV28 to TRBJ2-3, with TRBD1 matching 8 bases. Germline lookup yields CDR1 MDHEN and CDR2 SYDVKM. The J segment lost 0 bases and the V segment lost 5 bases, leaving 10 bases of the junction unmatched. The CDR3 totals 17 residues. CDR3 coding DNA: TGTGCCAGCAGTCAAATTGGACAGGGAAGAAGCACAGATACGCAGTATTTT. Translation gives CASSQIGQGRSTDTQYF.

The J gene is TRBJ2-7, the V gene TRBV9; TRBD1 is a possible D gene (5 bases). The V gene's germline CDR1 is SGDLS and CDR2 YYNGEE. The CDR3 extends over 14 amino acids. V lost 0 bases and J 5 bases, leaving 12 bases between the germline ends. The CDR3 sequence is CASSVGSGLNEQYF. The CDR3 DNA follows: TGTGCCAGCAGCGTAGGGTCAGGGCTGAACGAGCAGTACTTC.

This clonotype appeared many times. The chain carries TRBV18 and TRBJ2-7, with D perhaps TRBD1 or TRBD2 (5 bases each). V lost 2 bases, J lost 0 bases, and 11 bases lay in between. Germline V lookup: CDR1 KGHSH, CDR2 LQKENI. This CDR3 has 15 residues. The CDR3 loop reads CASSPVRGTSYEQYF. Here the CDR3 DNA reads TGTGCCAGCTCACCAGTCCGAGGGACCTCCTACGAGCAGTACTTC.

This clonotype was recorded at least ten times. This chain connects TRBV28 to TRBJ2-1; a weak D match, TRBD1 (6 bases). The CDR3 spans 13 residues. CDR1 and CDR2 from the germline V gene are MDHEN and SYDVKM. Trimming took off 6 bases at V and 6 bases at J, with 12 bases between the two ends. The CDR3 DNA follows: TGTGCCAGCAGGGCCGGGACACCCAATGAGCAGTTCTTC. Translating it yields CASRAGTPNEQFF.

This clonotype was detected a few times. The chain combines TRBV5-1 with TRBJ2-5, with D perhaps being TRBD1 or TRBD2 (5 bases each). Germline V lookup: CDR1 SGHRS, CDR2 YFSETQ. CDR3 length equals 15 residues. Trimming removed 0 bases from V and 5 bases from J, with 14 bases in between. Here the CDR3 DNA reads TGCGCCAGCAGCTTGGGGGACCATTTGAAGGAGACCCAGTACTTC. Encoded protein: CASSLGDHLKETQYF. The whole variable domain, remainder taken from reference TRBV5-1 and TRBJ2-5, is KAGVTQTPRYLIKTRGQQVTLSCSPISGHRSVSWYQQTPGQGLQFLFEYFSETQRNKGNFPGRFSGRQFSNSRSEMNVSTLELGDSALYLCASSLGDHLKETQYFGPGTRLLVL.

In this sample, this clonotype turned up a few times. V usage is TRBV10-1 and J usage is TRBJ1-5; maybe TRBD1 (5 bases). Germline-derived CDR1 and CDR2 are WNHNN and SYGVQD (reference sequence). V lost 7 bases to trimming and J lost 5 bases, with 12 bases between them. The CDR3 loop spans 13 amino acids. The CDR3 reads CASMQGGDQPQHF. CDR3 in DNA: TGCGCCAGCATGCAGGGCGGGGATCAGCCCCAGCATTTT.

The sample holds many counts of this clonotype. This chain uses TRBV20-1 with TRBJ2-5; 10 bases match TRBD2. J lost 7 bases, V lost 0 bases, and 8 bases had no gene match. Germline assignment: CDR1 DFQATT and CDR2 SNEGSKA (reference sequence). This CDR3 is 15 amino acids long. The CDR3 region is CSARDLTSGQGTQYF. For the CDR3, the DNA is TGCAGTGCTAGAGATTTGACTAGCGGGCAGGGGACCCAGTACTTC.

This clonotype showed up many times. J is TRBJ1-1 and V is TRBV28, with D possibly TRBD1 on 5 matching bases. The CDR3 consists of 13 residues. V dropped 5 bases and J dropped 0 bases, with 7 bases sitting between them. The V gene's germline CDR1 is MDHEN and CDR2 SYDVKM. In nucleotides, the CDR3 is TGTGCCAGCAGTACAGGCCTGAACACTGAAGCTTTCTTT. Encoded protein: CASSTGLNTEAFF.

This clonotype was seen at least ten times. CDR3 in DNA: TGTGCCAGCACCTCCCCCGGACAGGGGGCGGGTGAAAAACTGTTTTTT. Translation gives CASTSPGQGAGEKLFF. V is TRBV28 and J is TRBJ1-4; 11 nucleotides agree with TRBD1. With 7 bases clipped from V and 7 bases from J, the junction kept 11 bases outside the gene matches. The CDR3 extends over 16 amino acids. Germline V gives CDR1 MDHEN, CDR2 SYDVKM.

In its sample, this clonotype was seen many times. The V gene is TRBV28, the J gene TRBJ2-7, with D perhaps matching TRBD2 (5 bases). Germline CDR1 is MDHEN and CDR2 is SYDVKM. Trimming pared 5 bases from V and 5 bases from J, leaving 25 bases between. There are 17 residues in the CDR3. The CDR3 nucleotides read TGTGCCAGCAGTCCCCTGCCCCAGCGGACGAGTATCGACGAGCAGTACTTC. It codes for CASSPLPQRTSIDEQYF.

This clonotype was seen ten or more times. The chain links TRBV3-1 to TRBJ1-6; tentative D call: TRBD1 (5 bases). This CDR3 comprises 17 residues. Germline-derived CDR1 and CDR2 are LGHDT and YNNKEL (reference sequence). V dropped 5 bases and J dropped 3 bases, with 17 bases sitting between them. The chain's CDR3 is CASSAVAGGNYNSPLHF. In nucleotides, the CDR3 is TGTGCCAGCAGCGCCGTTGCTGGGGGAAACTATAATTCACCCCTCCACTTT.

This clonotype was detected many times. The chain links TRBV5-1 to TRBJ2-3; no reliable D call. V lost 0 bases and J lost 6, with 8 bases in between. The length of the CDR3 is 13 residues. Germline V gene sequence: CDR1 SGHRS, CDR2 YFSETQ. The CDR3 bases are TGCGCCAGCAGCTTGGGAACCGGGGATACGCAGTATTTT. Its protein is CASSLGTGDTQYF.

This clonotype has at least ten counts. The CDR3 here is CAGAISGSSYNEQFF. CDR3 sequence (DNA): TGTGCCGGGGCGATTAGCGGGAGCTCCTACAATGAGCAGTTCTTC. This rearrangement joins TRBV7-2 to TRBJ2-1; 9 bases align to TRBD2. The length of the CDR3 is 15 residues. V lost 11 bases and J lost 0; bases outside the gene matches: 8. CDR1 is SGHTA, CDR2 FQGNSA, per germline.

The DNA of the CDR3 is TGTGCCAGCGGAGGGACAAGTATTAACTATGGCTACACCTTC. The encoded protein is CASGGTSINYGYTF. This chain joins TRBV28 and TRBJ1-2, with D perhaps TRBD1 (6 bases). Germline V gene sequence: CDR1 MDHEN, CDR2 SYDVKM. The CDR3 totals 14 residues. V was pared by 8 bases and J by 1 base, with 14 bases between.

Note on this clonotype: Germline is not matched at one junction end, which may reflect a read error. V is TRBV6-1 and J is TRBJ2-2, with D maybe TRBD2 (5 bases). The CDR3 totals 12 residues. Per the germline V gene, CDR1 is MNHNS and CDR2 is SASEGT. The CDR3: CTSRTPGGELFF. In DNA, the CDR3 is TGTACCAGCCGGACTCCCGGCGGGGAGCTGTTTTTT.

This clonotype turned up a few times. The CDR3 reads CAVKRDLGYYEQYF. The CDR3 DNA is TGTGCGGTGAAGCGGGACCTAGGATACTACGAGCAGTACTTC. This rearrangement joins TRBV6-1 to TRBJ2-7, with 7 bases lining up with TRBD2. The CDR3 runs 14 residues. Germline CDR1 is MNHNS and CDR2 is SASEGT.

The J gene is TRBJ1-5, the V gene TRBV28; D might be TRBD1 (6 bases). Trimming removed 5 bases from V and 5 bases from J, with 22 bases in between. This CDR3 contains 17 residues. Germline V gene sequence: CDR1 MDHEN, CDR2 SYDVKM. The CDR3 is CASSTPGAGVNHQPQHF. CDR3 nucleotide sequence: TGTGCCAGCAGTACCCCGGGGGCAGGAGTAAATCATCAGCCCCAGCATTTT.

This clonotype came up many times. The chain couples TRBV7-3 to TRBJ2-5; TRBD2 is a possible D gene (5 bases). The germline V gene encodes CDR1 SGHTA and CDR2 FQGTGA. The ends were cut back, 5 bases at V and 5 bases at J, with 18 bases in the middle. The CDR3 has 15 residues. This chain's CDR3 is CASSQGGRAQETQYF. CDR3 in DNA: TGTGCCAGCAGCCAAGGTGGGCGGGCGCAGGAGACCCAGTACTTC.

The chain recombines TRBV10-3 with TRBJ2-5, with 8 bases fitting TRBD2. In germline, CDR1 is ENHRY, CDR2 SYGVKD. This CDR3 is built from 15 residues. V shed 7 bases, J shed 0 bases, and the junction held 7 bases outside the gene matches. The CDR3 region has the DNA TGTGCCATCACACTCGGGGGGGACAACCAAGAGACCCAGTACTTC. This translates into CAITLGGDNQETQYF.

This clonotype was counted between two and nine times. The gene calls are TRBV12-3 or TRBV12-4 and TRBJ2-1, with 11 bases identical to TRBD2. This CDR3 is 14 amino acids long. Trimming cost V 3 bases and J 10 bases; bases outside gene matches: 5. The CDR3 region is CASSFVGTSGEQFF. The CDR3 coding sequence is TGTGCCAGCAGTTTCGTGGGGACTAGCGGCGAGCAGTTCTTC.